The text below deals with one T cell receptor beta chain. The CDR3 runs to 12 residues. Germline values: CDR1 LGHDT, CDR2 YNNKEL (reference sequence). V was pared by 2 bases and J by 4 bases, with 6 bases between. Each CDR3 protein gets one entry after TCRdb re-called the RT-PCR reads with MiXCR. Of about 960,000 distinct CDR3 sequences listed, roughly 17% are singletons. This sample is drawn from a study of patients and donors after allogeneic stem cell transplantation. The sequence was collected from a human donor who was either an allogeneic HSCT recipient or a stem cell or donor lymphocyte infusion donor (not recorded which). It is not recorded whose cells these are; they may come from a transplant donor. The V and J genes are TRBV3-1 and TRBJ2-7; no definite D call. Specimen: blood, either unsorted or a sorted T cell fraction (not recorded which). The CDR3 DNA reads TGTGCCAGCAGCCAAATCCCTTACGAGCAGTACTTC. It is translated as CASSQIPYEQYF.